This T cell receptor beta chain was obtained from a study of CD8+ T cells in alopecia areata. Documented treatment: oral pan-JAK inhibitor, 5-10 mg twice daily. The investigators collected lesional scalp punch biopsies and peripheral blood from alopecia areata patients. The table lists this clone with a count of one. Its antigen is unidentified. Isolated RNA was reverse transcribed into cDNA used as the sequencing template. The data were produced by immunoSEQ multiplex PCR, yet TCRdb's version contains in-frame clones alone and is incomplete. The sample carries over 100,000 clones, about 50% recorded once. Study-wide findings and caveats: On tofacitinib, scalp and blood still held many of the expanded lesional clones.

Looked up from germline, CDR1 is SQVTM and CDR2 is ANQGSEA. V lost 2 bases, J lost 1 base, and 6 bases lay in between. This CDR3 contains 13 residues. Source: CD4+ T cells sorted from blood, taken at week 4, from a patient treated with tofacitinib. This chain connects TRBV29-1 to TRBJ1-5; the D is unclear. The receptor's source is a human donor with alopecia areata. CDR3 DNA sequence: TGCAGCGTTGAAACGGGGAGCAATCAGCCCCAGCATTTT. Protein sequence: CSVETGSNQPQHF.